These 8 T cell receptor beta chains were sequenced from one sample in a study of cytomegalovirus exposure and HLA in healthy donors. A multiplex PCR was run with 60 Vbeta primers and 13 Jbeta primers. TCRdb keeps only in-frame clones here, not all; method: immunoSEQ multiplex PCR. The sample has under 250,000 clones; roughly four fifths are singletons. What was sequenced was PBMCs. Receptor source: a woman aged 40 to 50 in good health and CMV-seronegative.

This clone was recorded only once. The V and J genes are TRBV19 and TRBJ2-7; maybe TRBD1 (5 bases). Germline CDR1 and CDR2: LNHDA and SQIVND (reference sequence). Trimming cost V 5 bases and J 2 bases, with 13 bases left between them. The CDR3 is 14 amino acids. The CDR3: CASSPQGGPYEQYF. In DNA, the CDR3 is TGTGCCAGTAGTCCGCAGGGTGGCCCCTACGAGCAGTACTTC.

The genes are TRBV27 and TRBJ1-6; D ambiguous. The V gene lost 2 bases and the J gene lost 0 bases, with 5 bases spanning the gap. Germline CDR1 MNHEY, CDR2 SMNVEV (reference sequence). The length of the CDR3 is 15 residues. CDR3 in amino acids: CASSLPSSYNSPLHF. DNA of the CDR3: TGTGCCAGCAGTTTACCGAGCTCCTATAATTCACCCCTCCACTTT.

This clone was observed a few times. The genes are TRBV28 and TRBJ2-1, with 12 bases fitting TRBD1. The CDR3 loop spans 15 amino acids. V was clipped by 10 bases and J by 7 bases; unmatched bases: 11. Looked up from germline, CDR1 is MDHEN and CDR2 is SYDVKM. As DNA, the CDR3 is TGTGCCACCACCGGGACAGGGGGCAATGGGAATGAGCAGTTCTTC. As protein: CATTGTGGNGNEQFF. Full variable domain (outside the CDR3, taken from reference TRBV28 and TRBJ2-1): DVKVTQSSRYLVKRTGEKVFLECVQDMDHENMFWYRQDPGLGLRLIYFSYDVKMKEKGDIPEGYSVSREKKERFSLILESASTNQTSMYLCATTGTGGNGNEQFFGPGTRLTVL.

The gene calls are TRBV19 and TRBJ2-1; tentatively, D is TRBD2 (5 bases). V shed 1 base and J shed 7 bases, with 5 bases lying between them. Germline V CDR1 and CDR2: LNHDA, SQIVND (reference sequence). The CDR3 length is 12 residues. CDR3 sequence: CASSIGGNEQFF. In DNA, the CDR3 is TGTGCCAGTAGTATAGGCGGGAATGAGCAGTTCTTC.

The rearrangement uses TRBV7-9 and TRBJ1-3; perhaps TRBD1 as D (6 bases). Germline V gene data show CDR1 as SEHNR and CDR2 as FQNEAQ (reference sequence). The CDR3 has 18 residues. V was shortened by 7 bases and J by 3 bases, with 25 bases between the two germline ends. CDR3 in amino acids: CASIELSGHPSRGNTIYF. The CDR3 region has the DNA TGTGCCAGCATAGAACTATCGGGACACCCATCCCGTGGAAACACCATATATTTT.

V and J are TRBV4-2 and TRBJ2-7; 8 bases match TRBD2. The CDR3 runs to 16 residues. V was pared by 3 bases and J by 2 bases, with 9 bases of the junction left unmatched. Germline values: CDR1 LGHNA, CDR2 YNFKEQ. CDR3 coding DNA: TGTGCCAGCAGCCACGCTAGCTTCGGGAGGGCCTACGAGCAGTACTTC. The encoded protein is CASSHASFGRAYEQYF.

This chain connects TRBV2 to TRBJ1-1; 9 bases are shared with TRBD1. CDR1 and CDR2 from the germline V gene are SNHLY and FYNNEI. The CDR3 is 14 amino acids. V was clipped by 7 bases and J by 6 bases; unmatched bases: 9. The CDR3 protein is CASMLDRGRAEAFF. The CDR3 nucleotides read TGTGCCAGCATGTTGGACAGGGGTCGCGCTGAAGCTTTCTTT.

The rearrangement links TRBV18 to TRBJ2-7, with a possible D match to TRBD2 (6 bases). This CDR3 contains 15 residues. Germline V gene sequence: CDR1 KGHSH, CDR2 LQKENI. V lost 3 bases and J 5 bases, leaving 17 bases between the germline ends. CDR3 nucleotides: TGTGCCAGCTCACCCCTCCAATCAGCGGGTCACGAGCAGTACTTC. Its translation: CASSPLQSAGHEQYF.